One and the same sample provided the 25 T cell receptor beta chains below, sequenced in a study of T cell repertoires in cytomegalovirus infection. TCRdb analysed the reads with MiXCR anew, one entry per CDR3 protein. The sample lists roughly 730,000 distinct CDR3 sequences; around a third were seen once. Antigens of these TCRs are unknown. The source material was cultured PBMCs, sampled from culture after CMV antigen stimulation. These receptors originate from a human donor in good health (CMV status not recorded). Some clones in this sample may be carry-over from other donors' samples.

This clonotype was seen a few times. The gene calls are TRBV12-3 or TRBV12-4 and TRBJ2-1; D is uncertain. This CDR3 contains 14 residues. V was trimmed by 3 bases and J by 3 bases, leaving 9 bases between them. DNA for the CDR3: TGTGCCAGCAGTTTGTTTCCAAACTACAATGAGCAGTTCTTC. This sequence encodes CASSLFPNYNEQFF.

The chain couples TRBV29-1 to TRBJ2-2; D gene unclear. This CDR3 is built from 11 residues. Trimming took 7 bases from V and 2 from J, leaving 5 bases between them. Germline CDR1 and CDR2: SQVTM and ANQGSEA. As DNA, the CDR3 is TGCAGCGGCATTAACACCGGGGAGCTGTTTTTT. Translation: CSGINTGELFF.

This chain uses TRBV2 with TRBJ2-2; 10 positions agree with TRBD2. Looked up from germline, CDR1 is SNHLY and CDR2 is FYNNEI. There are 14 residues in the CDR3. V was clipped by 8 bases and J by 5 bases; unmatched bases: 5. CDR3 nucleotides: TGTGCCAGCCAGCGGGAGGGAGGTACCGGGGAGCTGTTTTTT. Amino acids: CASQREGGTGELFF.

This clonotype was counted many times. V usage is TRBV7-2 and J usage is TRBJ1-5, with D maybe TRBD1 (6 bases). With 3 bases removed from V and 4 bases from J, the gap between germline ends came to 13 bases. Germline V gene sequence: CDR1 SGHTA, CDR2 FQGNSA. CDR3 length: 15 amino acids. The CDR3 DNA is TGTGCCAGCAGCTTTGCTAGTGGACAGAATCAGCCCCAGCATTTT. Its translation is CASSFASGQNQPQHF. The full variable domain, with the rest looked up from reference TRBV7-2 and TRBJ1-5, is GAGVSQSPSNKVTEKGKDVELRCDPISGHTALYWYRQSLGQGLEFLIYFQGNSAPDKSGLPSDRFSAERTGGSVSTLTIQRTQQEDSAVYLCASSFASGQNQPQHFGDGTRLSIL.

The chain carries TRBV7-8 and TRBJ1-4, with a weak D call TRBD1 (6 bases). Trimming took 5 bases from V and 3 from J, leaving 19 bases between them. CDR1 and CDR2 from the germline V gene are SGHVS and FQNEAQ. This CDR3 is 17 amino acids long. In DNA, the CDR3 is TGTGCCAGCAGCCACTTTAAACAGGGCCCGGCTAATGAAAAACTGTTTTTT. This gives the protein CASSHFKQGPANEKLFF.

This clonotype was seen ten or more times. V usage is TRBV7-2 and J usage is TRBJ2-3; D is tentatively TRBD1 or TRBD2 (5 bases each). The V end was cut by 4 bases, the J end by 1 base, with 24 bases between. The CDR3 is 19 residues long. Per germline, CDR1 SGHTA and CDR2 FQGNSA. This CDR3 reads CASSSKWDRTPARTDTQYF. CDR3 coding DNA: TGTGCCAGCAGCTCTAAATGGGACCGGACCCCCGCCCGCACAGATACGCAGTATTTT.

This clonotype was seen more than once but under ten times. The rearrangement uses TRBV27 and TRBJ2-1, with 9 bases that match TRBD2. Unmatched junction bases numbered 0, after V lost 0 bases and J lost 9 bases. The CDR3 length is 13 residues. The germline CDR1 and CDR2 sequences are MNHEY and SMNVEV (reference sequence). The CDR3 spells CASSLSSGGEQFF. CDR3 DNA: TGTGCCAGCAGTTTATCTAGCGGGGGTGAGCAGTTCTTC.

The chain employs TRBV12-3 or TRBV12-4 and TRBJ1-3; unclear D gene. The CDR3 has 15 amino acids. Trimming pared 5 bases from V and 4 bases from J, leaving 15 bases between. The CDR3 loop is CASSPLLGAGNTIYF. DNA of the CDR3: TGTGCCAGCAGTCCCCTACTGGGTGCCGGAAACACCATATATTTT.

This chain connects TRBV29-1 to TRBJ1-2; the match to TRBD1 covers 7 bases. CDR1 and CDR2 from the germline V gene are SQVTM and ANQGSEA. The CDR3 runs to 17 residues. V gave up 0 bases and J gave up 0 bases; unmatched junction bases: 10. The CDR3 here is CSVEDFPGQEPNYGYTF. The DNA for the CDR3 is TGCAGCGTTGAAGATTTTCCAGGACAGGAACCTAACTATGGCTACACCTTC.

This sequence joins TRBV20-1 and TRBJ1-4; 8 bases map to TRBD1. CDR3 size: 16 residues. Germline V gives CDR1 DFQATT, CDR2 SNEGSKA (reference sequence). With 6 bases clipped from V and 0 bases from J, the junction kept 9 bases outside the gene matches. The CDR3 sequence is CSAPRQGTATNEKLFF. The CDR3 coding sequence is TGCAGTGCCCCCAGACAGGGGACAGCAACTAATGAAAAACTGTTTTTT.

This clonotype has ten or more counts. This sequence joins TRBV7-2 and TRBJ1-2, with a possible D match to TRBD1 (6 bases). Germline assignment: CDR1 SGHTA and CDR2 FQGNSA. The CDR3 sequence is 14 residues long. V was clipped by 1 base and J by 7 bases, with 13 bases between them. The DNA for the CDR3 is TGTGCCAGCAGCTTAGGTACAGGGTCTCCTGGCTACACCTTC. As protein: CASSLGTGSPGYTF.

V and J are TRBV6-6 and TRBJ2-7, with D perhaps TRBD2 (6 bases). Germline V gene lookup returns CDR1 MNHNY and CDR2 SVGAGI (reference sequence). Trimming cost V 7 bases and J 3 bases, with 16 bases left between them. There are 14 residues in the CDR3. The CDR3 region is CASNLRLVGYEQYF. The CDR3 DNA reads as TGTGCCAGCAACTTACGACTAGTAGGCTACGAGCAGTACTTC.

This clonotype has just one count. The chain joins TRBV10-3 to TRBJ1-5, with a tentative D call TRBD1 (5 bases). The germline gives CDR1 ENHRY, CDR2 SYGVKD. The V end lost 0 bases, the J end lost 7 bases, and 7 bases lay between the germline ends. The CDR3 extends over 13 amino acids. CDR3 nucleotide sequence: TGTGCCATCAGTGAGTCATGGGGCCAGCCCCAGCATTTT. Its protein is CAISESWGQPQHF.

The chain couples TRBV2 to TRBJ1-1; possible D gene TRBD1, 6 bases. Trimming stripped 0 bases from V and 6 bases from J, with 14 bases between. This CDR3 spans 15 amino acids. The germline gives CDR1 SNHLY, CDR2 FYNNEI. CDR3 sequence: CASSEARWTVAEAFF. CDR3 DNA sequence: TGTGCCAGCAGTGAAGCGCGGTGGACAGTGGCTGAAGCTTTCTTT.

This chain connects TRBV10-2 to TRBJ1-1; possible D gene TRBD1, 6 bases. From germline, CDR1 is WSHSY and CDR2 SAAADI. Trimming removed 7 bases from V and 5 bases from J, with 14 bases in between. This CDR3 has 13 residues. The CDR3 is CASKQGRGTEAFF. The CDR3, as DNA: TGCGCCAGCAAACAGGGTCGAGGAACTGAAGCTTTCTTT.

This clonotype was counted a few times. The rearrangement uses TRBV7-6 and TRBJ2-1; D tentatively reads TRBD1 or TRBD2 (5 bases each). The V end was cut by 2 bases, the J end by 6 bases, with 11 bases between. Germline CDR1 and CDR2: SGHVS and FNYEAQ. This CDR3 comprises 14 residues. CDR3 nucleotides: TGTGCCAGCAGCTTACGGGGCCCAAGCAATGAGCAGTTCTTC. Translation gives CASSLRGPSNEQFF.

The chain combines TRBV7-2 with TRBJ2-2, with 9 bases aligning to TRBD1. V dropped 2 bases and J dropped 7; count of bases not matched to a gene: 8. From germline, CDR1 is SGHTA and CDR2 FQGNSA. The CDR3 is made up of 16 amino acids. The CDR3 sequence: CASSLTGTGSIGELFF. CDR3 nucleotide sequence: TGTGCCAGCAGCTTAACTGGGACAGGGTCTATCGGGGAGCTGTTTTTT.

The rearrangement links TRBV19 to TRBJ2-7, with 8 bases that match TRBD1. Per the germline V gene, CDR1 is LNHDA and CDR2 is SQIVND (reference sequence). This CDR3 comprises 16 residues. The V segment lost 0 bases and the J segment 2 bases; nucleotides outside the gene matches: 6. CDR3 sequence (DNA): TGTGCCAGTAGTATAGAAGGACCGGGACAGGCCTACGAGCAGTACTTC. Residues: CASSIEGPGQAYEQYF.

This clonotype has a handful of counts. The chain links TRBV5-6 to TRBJ2-6; D not resolved. The CDR3 runs to 18 residues. Deletions cut 4 bases from V and 2 bases from J, with 19 bases between. Germline-derived CDR1 and CDR2 are SGHDT and YYEEEE. CDR3 region: CASSKRLDLRPGANVLTF. DNA of the CDR3: TGTGCCAGCAGCAAAAGGTTGGACCTCCGACCTGGGGCCAACGTCCTGACTTTC.

This clonotype was seen repeatedly, ten times or more. This sequence joins TRBV7-2 and TRBJ1-1; D remains unclear. The CDR3 runs 13 residues. Germline CDR1 SGHTA, CDR2 FQGNSA. With 2 bases removed from V and 7 bases from J, the gap between germline ends came to 11 bases. In nucleotides, the CDR3 is TGTGCCAGCAGCTTAAGGCTGAAGCATGAAGCTTTCTTT. Its translation is CASSLRLKHEAFF.

This clonotype was counted between two and nine times. In DNA form, the CDR3 reads TGTGCCAGCAGCGCGGTGGCTAACTATGGCTACACCTTC. It yields the protein CASSAVANYGYTF. The rearrangement joins TRBV7-2 to TRBJ1-2; D is unresolved. Trimming took 5 bases from V and 0 from J, leaving 7 bases between them. The CDR3 runs to 13 residues. Germline CDR1 reads SGHTA; CDR2 reads FQGNSA.

In the case of this clonotype: This may be a read error, as it is one base from a much larger clone. The rearrangement joins TRBV7-6 to TRBJ1-6; weak D call: TRBD1 (5 bases). The CDR3 contains 16 residues. Germline-derived CDR1 and CDR2 are SGHVS and FNYEAQ. CDR3 bases: TGTGCCAGCAGCCTCTCCCTCAGACCGGGGGATTCACCCTTCCACTTT. This encodes CASSLSLRPGDSPFHF.

This clonotype was seen only a few times. V is TRBV6-8 and J is TRBJ2-7; TRBD2 might be the D (7 bases). Per the germline V gene, CDR1 is MNHGY and CDR2 is SAAAGT. The CDR3 contains 10 residues. Trimming cost V 10 bases and J 13 bases, with 17 bases left between them. The CDR3 nucleotides are TGTGCCATCAATAGGGGGGGCCGATACTTC. It specifies CAINRGGRYF.

In its sample, this clonotype was seen a few times. This rearrangement joins TRBV10-3 to TRBJ2-1; D unclear. The CDR3 spans 11 residues. Trimming left V 5 bases short and J 6 bases short, with 5 bases between. Germline V lookup: CDR1 ENHRY, CDR2 SYGVKD. For the CDR3, the DNA is TGTGCCATCAGTAAAAGCAATGAGCAGTTCTTC. As protein: CAISKSNEQFF.

This clonotype was detected only a few times. The gene calls are TRBV19 and TRBJ1-1; a weak D match, TRBD1 (6 bases). Deletions cut 5 bases from V and 0 bases from J, with 13 bases between. The CDR3 is 15 residues long. CDR1 LNHDA and CDR2 SQIVND come from the germline V gene (reference sequence). The CDR3 coding sequence is TGTGCCAGTAGTGCGGACAGCTTTATGAACACTGAAGCTTTCTTT. Translating it yields CASSADSFMNTEAFF.